These T cell receptor beta chains were read from a single sample in a study of T cell responses to AZD1222 COVID-19 vaccine. Some clones are missing from TCRdb's copy, which holds only in-frame ones; the method was immunoSEQ multiplex PCR. The data contain about 130,000 clones, approximately 88% of them singletons. The sample in question was peripheral blood, obtained on day 0 of AZD1222 vaccination. Receptors were obtained from an adult in good health. The CDR3 runs from the conserved cysteine through the conserved F or W. Fields, in order: J gene, clone size, V gene, D gene, CDR3 protein, CDR3 DNA. D genes are given only for firm matches. Not all rows give a size; the values are once, few, many and, for expanded clones, a class.

>TRBJ1-4|.|TRBV5-1|.
CASSLVPTSKGAEKLFF
TGCGCCAGCAGCTTGGTTCCGACGTCAAAGGGAGCAGAAAAACTGTTTTTT
>TRBJ1-2|.|TRBV12-3/TRBV12-4|.
CASRTGPTGGYTF
TGTGCCAGCAGAACCGGGCCAACCGGAGGCTACACCTTC
>TRBJ2-2|.|TRBV5-1|TRBD2
CASFGDPGGTGELFF
TGCGCCAGCTTCGGGGATCCGGGGGGAACCGGGGAGCTGTTTTTT
>TRBJ1-2|few|TRBV3-1/TRBV3-2|TRBD1
CASSPRPDRGDYGYTF
TGTGCCAGCAGCCCCCGCCCGGACAGGGGAGACTATGGCTACACCTTC
>TRBJ1-1|.|TRBV5-4|.
CASSRGRRGAFF
TGTGCCAGCAGCCGAGGGCGCCGGGGAGCTTTCTTT
>TRBJ2-1|.|TRBV27|TRBD2
CASSSTWEGYNEQFF
TGTGCCAGCAGTTCCACGTGGGAGGGTTACAATGAGCAGTTCTTC
>TRBJ1-4|.|TRBV28|.
CASSLLRYDRTNEKLFF
TGTGCCAGCAGTCTTCTAAGATATGACAGAACTAATGAAAAACTGTTTTTT
>TRBJ1-6|.|TRBV3-1/TRBV3-2|.
CASSQGSTGPSPLHF
TGTGCCAGCAGCCAAGGAAGCACAGGGCCCTCACCCCTCCACTTT
>TRBJ2-4|.|TRBV29-1|TRBD1
CSVVITPGTVIQYF
TGCAGCGTTGTAATTACACCCGGGACAGTCATTCAGTACTTC
>TRBJ1-1|.|TRBV29-1|TRBD1
CSVGTGNTEAFF
TGCAGCGTGGGGACAGGGAACACTGAAGCTTTCTTT
>TRBJ2-7|.|TRBV11-1|TRBD2
CASSPSLAGLILQQYF
TGTGCCAGCAGCCCATCTTTAGCGGGCCTTATTTTGCAGCAGTACTTC
>TRBJ1-1|.|TRBV5-1|.
CASSLNSRGATEAFF
TGCGCCAGCAGCTTGAATTCAAGGGGAGCCACTGAAGCTTTCTTT
>TRBJ2-3|.|TRBV2|TRBD1
CASSESKQGITDTQYF
TGTGCCAGCAGTGAAAGCAAACAGGGGATCACAGATACGCAGTATTTT
>TRBJ1-4|.|TRBV28|.
CASSLPAVNEKLFF
TGTGCCAGCAGTTTGCCGGCAGTCAATGAAAAACTGTTTTTT
>TRBJ2-5|.|TRBV6-2/TRBV6-3|.
CASSWTVESQYF
TGTGCCAGCAGTTGGACAGTTGAGTCCCAGTACTTC
>TRBJ1-1|.|TRBV4-1|.
CASSQEVVAGENTEAFF
TGCGCCAGCAGCCAAGAGGTGGTGGCAGGTGAGAACACTGAAGCTTTCTTT
>TRBJ2-1|.|TRBV11-2|TRBD2
CASSPRAGGYSYNEQFF
TGTGCCAGCAGCCCAAGAGCGGGGGGTTATTCCTACAATGAGCAGTTCTTC
>TRBJ1-4|.|TRBV5-8|TRBD1
CASSLTLTGGYEKLFF
TGTGCCAGCAGCTTGACATTGACAGGGGGCTACGAAAAACTGTTTTTT
>TRBJ2-1|.|TRBV5-1|TRBD2
CASSRGLAGDYNEQFF
TGCGCCAGCAGCCGAGGGCTAGCGGGGGACTACAATGAGCAGTTCTTC
>TRBJ1-1|.|TRBV30|.
CAWSNRRVNPFF
TGTGCCTGGAGCAATAGAAGAGTAAACCCTTTCTTT
>TRBJ1-6|few|TRBV11-2|.
CASSRIHSGTQGNSPLHF
TGTGCCAGCAGCCGGATCCACTCCGGGACCCAGGGGAATTCACCCCTCCACTTT
>TRBJ1-1|.|TRBV27|TRBD1
CATKKGGSKWNNTEAFF
TGTGCCACCAAAAAAGGGGGCTCGAAATGGAATAACACTGAAGCTTTCTTT
>TRBJ2-3|once|TRBV5-1|TRBD1
CASSLQGEADTQYF
TGCGCCAGCAGCTTACAGGGGGAGGCAGATACGCAGTATTTT
>TRBJ2-2|.|TRBV6-5|TRBD1
CASRGWDSSTGELFF
TGTGCCAGCAGGGGCTGGGACAGCTCCACCGGGGAGCTGTTTTTT
>TRBJ2-7|.|TRBV11-2|.
CASSPGLSYEQYF
TGTGCCAGCAGCCCTGGGCTCTCCTACGAGCAGTACTTC
>TRBJ1-4|.|TRBV29-1|.
CSVSPGKAGEKLFF
TGCAGCGTTTCCCCGGGAAAGGCGGGTGAAAAACTGTTTTTT
>TRBJ2-2|.|TRBV5-4|.
CASRLGGTGELFF
TGTGCCAGCAGATTGGGGGGCACCGGGGAGCTGTTTTTT
>TRBJ1-3|.|TRBV13|TRBD1
CANIQGADHSGNTIYF
TGTGCCAACATACAGGGGGCAGATCACTCTGGAAACACCATATATTTT
>TRBJ1-5|.|TRBV18|TRBD1
CASSPPDREWGQPQHF
TGTGCCAGCTCACCTCCGGACAGGGAGTGGGGTCAGCCCCAGCATTTT
>TRBJ1-5|.|TRBV19|TRBD1
CASSIDLGGGGQPQHF
TGTGCCAGTAGTATAGATCTAGGAGGGGGCGGCCAGCCCCAGCATTTT
>TRBJ1-1|.|TRBV3-1/TRBV3-2|TRBD1
CASSPYRGDCTEAFF
TGTGCCAGCAGCCCCTACAGGGGAGATTGCACTGAAGCTTTCTTT
>TRBJ1-2|.|TRBV19|.
CASSQENYGYTF
TGTGCCAGTAGTCAGGAGAACTATGGCTACACCTTC
>TRBJ1-4|.|TRBV19|.
CASSGAGRIEKLFF
TGTGCCAGTAGTGGTGCGGGGAGGATTGAAAAACTGTTTTTT
>TRBJ1-4|.|TRBV5-5|.
CASSSIQGIANEKLFF
TGTGCCAGCAGCTCGATCCAGGGAATAGCTAATGAAAAACTGTTTTTT
>TRBJ2-7|once|TRBV28|.
CASSLSSGQRVYEQYF
TGTGCCAGCAGTTTATCGTCCGGGCAGAGAGTCTACGAGCAGTACTTC
>TRBJ1-2|.|TRBV6-5|TRBD1
CASSYNDRALYGYTF
TGTGCCAGCAGTTACAATGACAGGGCTCTTTATGGCTACACCTTC
>TRBJ2-7|.|TRBV6-1|.
CASSEEGGSFYEQYF
TGTGCCAGCAGTGAAGAAGGGGGATCATTTTACGAGCAGTACTTC
>TRBJ2-3|.|TRBV30|.
CAWSRDTTDTQYF
TGTGCCTGGAGCCGGGACACTACAGATACGCAGTATTTT
>TRBJ2-3|.|TRBV7-9|TRBD2
CASSVGTSGGTDTQYF
TGTGCCAGCAGCGTCGGGACTAGCGGGGGTACAGATACGCAGTATTTT
>TRBJ1-1|.|TRBV6-2/TRBV6-3|.
CASTPGRRLTEAFF
TGTGCCAGCACCCCAGGGAGGCGTTTGACTGAAGCTTTCTTT
>TRBJ1-4|.|TRBV18|.
CASSRQRIEKLFF
TGTGCCAGCTCACGCCAACGGATTGAAAAACTGTTTTTT
>TRBJ1-2|.|TRBV10-3|.
CGTEEGGNGYTF
TGTGGGACGGAGGAGGGGGGGAATGGCTACACCTTC
>TRBJ1-2|.|TRBV2|.
CASSAFGTDGYTF
TGTGCCAGCAGTGCCTTCGGGACCGATGGCTACACCTTC
>TRBJ2-7|few|TRBV5-6|TRBD2
CASSFRTSARYEQYF
TGTGCCAGCAGCTTTAGGACTAGCGCAAGATACGAGCAGTACTTC
>TRBJ1-5|.|TRBV5-1|.
CASRREPSSNQPQHF
TGCGCCAGCAGAAGGGAACCGAGTAGCAATCAGCCCCAGCATTTT